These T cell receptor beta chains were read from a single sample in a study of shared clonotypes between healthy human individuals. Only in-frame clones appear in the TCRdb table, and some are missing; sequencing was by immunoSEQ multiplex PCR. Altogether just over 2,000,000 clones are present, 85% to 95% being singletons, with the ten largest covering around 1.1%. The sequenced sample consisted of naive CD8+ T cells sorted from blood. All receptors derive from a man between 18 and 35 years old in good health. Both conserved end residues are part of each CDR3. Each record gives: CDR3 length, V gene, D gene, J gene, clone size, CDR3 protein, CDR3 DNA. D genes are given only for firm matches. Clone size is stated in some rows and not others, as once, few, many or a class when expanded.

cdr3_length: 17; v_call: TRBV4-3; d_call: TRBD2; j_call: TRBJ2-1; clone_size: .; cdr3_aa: CASSQDSVAGSYNEQFF; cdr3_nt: TGCGCCAGCAGCCAAGATTCCGTAGCGGGCTCCTACAATGAGCAGTTCTTC
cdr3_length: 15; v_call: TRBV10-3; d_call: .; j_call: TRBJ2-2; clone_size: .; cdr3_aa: CAISESIGESGELFF; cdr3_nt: TGTGCCATCAGTGAGTCGATAGGAGAATCCGGGGAGCTGTTTTTT
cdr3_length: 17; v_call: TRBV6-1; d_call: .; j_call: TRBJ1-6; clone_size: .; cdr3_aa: CASSEFGGTSYNSPLHF; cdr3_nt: TGTGCCAGCAGTGAATTTGGGGGAACCTCCTATAATTCACCCCTCCACTTT
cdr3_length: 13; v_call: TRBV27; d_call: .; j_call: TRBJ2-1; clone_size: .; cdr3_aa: CASSMFRASEQFF; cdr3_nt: TGTGCCAGCAGCATGTTCAGGGCAAGCGAGCAGTTCTTC
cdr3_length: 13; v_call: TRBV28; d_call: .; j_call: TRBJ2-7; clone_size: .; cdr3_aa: CASCRNRIYEQYF; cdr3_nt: TGTGCCAGCTGCAGAAACAGGATCTACGAGCAGTACTTC
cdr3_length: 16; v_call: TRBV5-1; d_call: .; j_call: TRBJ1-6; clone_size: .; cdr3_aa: CASSPIRSSYNSPLHF; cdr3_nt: TGCGCCAGCAGCCCGATCCGTAGCTCCTATAATTCACCCCTCCACTTT
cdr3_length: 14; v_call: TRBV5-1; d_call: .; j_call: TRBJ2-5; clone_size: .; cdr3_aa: CASSLTGEEETQYF; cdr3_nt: TGCGCCAGCAGCTTGACTGGGGAGGAAGAGACCCAGTACTTC
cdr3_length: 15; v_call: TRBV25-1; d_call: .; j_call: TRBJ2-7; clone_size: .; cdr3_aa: CASSELRGNDYEQYF; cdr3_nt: TGTGCCAGCAGTGAATTAAGGGGAAACGACTACGAGCAGTACTTC
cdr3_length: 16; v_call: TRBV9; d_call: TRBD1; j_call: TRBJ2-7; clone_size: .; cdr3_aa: CASSTSDSGTGYEQYF; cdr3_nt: TGTGCCAGCAGCACATCGGACTCCGGGACAGGCTACGAGCAGTACTTC
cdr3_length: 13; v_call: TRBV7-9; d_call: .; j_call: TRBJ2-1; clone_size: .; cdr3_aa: CASSLGQGYEQFF; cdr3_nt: TGTGCCAGCAGCTTAGGTCAGGGTTATGAGCAGTTCTTC
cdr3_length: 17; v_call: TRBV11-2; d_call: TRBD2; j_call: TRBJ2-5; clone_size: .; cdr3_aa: CASSLGGLAGQLETQYF; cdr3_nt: TGTGCCAGCAGCCTAGGGGGACTAGCGGGCCAACTAGAGACCCAGTACTTC
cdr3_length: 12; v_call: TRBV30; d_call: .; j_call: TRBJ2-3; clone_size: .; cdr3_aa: CAWAHSADTQYF; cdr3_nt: TGTGCCTGGGCGCATAGCGCAGATACGCAGTATTTT
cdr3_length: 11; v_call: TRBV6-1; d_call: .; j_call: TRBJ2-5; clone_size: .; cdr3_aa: CASSERETQYF; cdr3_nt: TGTGCCAGCAGTGAACGGGAGACCCAGTACTTC
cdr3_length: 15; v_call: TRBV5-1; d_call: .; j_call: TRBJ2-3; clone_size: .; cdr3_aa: CASNGGAASTDTQYF; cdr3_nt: TGCGCCAGCAACGGAGGAGCCGCTAGCACAGATACGCAGTATTTT
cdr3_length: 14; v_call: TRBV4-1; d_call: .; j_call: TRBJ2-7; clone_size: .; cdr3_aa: CASSQDLAYYEQYF; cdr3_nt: TGCGCCAGCAGCCAAGACCTAGCTTACTACGAGCAGTACTTC
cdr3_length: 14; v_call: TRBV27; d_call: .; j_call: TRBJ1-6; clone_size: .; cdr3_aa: CASSLEGLGSPLHF; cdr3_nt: TGTGCCAGCAGTTTGGAGGGCTTAGGTTCACCCCTCCACTTT
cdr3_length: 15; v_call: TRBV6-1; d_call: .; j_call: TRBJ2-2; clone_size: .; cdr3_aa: CASSEGAANTGELFF; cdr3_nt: TGTGCCAGCAGTGAAGGGGCGGCGAACACCGGGGAGCTGTTTTTT
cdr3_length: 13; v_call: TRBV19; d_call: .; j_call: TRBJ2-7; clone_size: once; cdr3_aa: CASTPGTSYEQYF; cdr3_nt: TGTGCCAGTACTCCCGGGACATCCTACGAGCAGTACTTC
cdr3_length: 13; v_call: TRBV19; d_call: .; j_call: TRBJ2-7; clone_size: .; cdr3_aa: CASNAGEAHEQYF; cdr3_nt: TGTGCCAGTAATGCAGGGGAGGCCCACGAGCAGTACTTC
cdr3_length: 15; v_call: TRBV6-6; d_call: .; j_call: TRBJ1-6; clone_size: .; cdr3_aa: CASSISGGYNSPLHF; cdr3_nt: TGTGCCAGCAGCATTTCGGGGGGCTATAATTCACCCCTCCACTTT
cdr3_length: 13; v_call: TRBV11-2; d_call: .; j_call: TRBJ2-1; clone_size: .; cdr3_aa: CASSPAGWDEQFF; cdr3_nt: TGTGCCAGCAGCCCCGCAGGGTGGGATGAGCAGTTCTTC
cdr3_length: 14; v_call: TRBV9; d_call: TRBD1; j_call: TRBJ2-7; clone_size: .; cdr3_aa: CASSFGTGGYEQYF; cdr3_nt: TGTGCCAGCAGCTTCGGGACAGGGGGCTACGAGCAGTACTTC
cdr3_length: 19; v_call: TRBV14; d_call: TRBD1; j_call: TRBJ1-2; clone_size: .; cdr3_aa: CASSQGRTGAAWVYYGYTF; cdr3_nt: TGTGCCAGCAGCCAAGGCCGGACAGGGGCCGCGTGGGTGTACTATGGCTACACCTTC
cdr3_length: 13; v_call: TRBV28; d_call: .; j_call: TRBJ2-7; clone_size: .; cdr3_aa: CASSLGFSYEQYF; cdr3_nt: TGTGCCAGCAGTTTGGGTTTCTCCTACGAGCAGTACTTC
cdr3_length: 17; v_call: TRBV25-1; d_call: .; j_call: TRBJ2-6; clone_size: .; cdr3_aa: CASSERAWVAGANVLTF; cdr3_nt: TGTGCCAGCAGTGAGAGGGCCTGGGTAGCTGGGGCCAACGTCCTGACTTTC
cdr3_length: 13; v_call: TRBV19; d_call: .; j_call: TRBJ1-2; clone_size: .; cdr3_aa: CASSHRVGDGYTF; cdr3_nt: TGTGCCAGTTCACATAGGGTAGGGGATGGCTACACCTTC
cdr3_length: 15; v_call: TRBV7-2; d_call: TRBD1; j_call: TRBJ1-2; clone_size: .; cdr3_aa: CASSLGQGANYGYTF; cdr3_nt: TGTGCCAGCAGCTTAGGGCAGGGGGCTAACTATGGCTACACCTTC
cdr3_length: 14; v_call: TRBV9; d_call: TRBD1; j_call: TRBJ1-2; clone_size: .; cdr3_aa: CASSAGTGNYGYTF; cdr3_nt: TGTGCCAGCAGCGCCGGGACAGGCAACTATGGCTACACCTTC
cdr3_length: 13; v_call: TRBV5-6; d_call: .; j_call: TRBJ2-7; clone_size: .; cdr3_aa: CASSFGSIGEQYF; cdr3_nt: TGTGCCAGCAGCTTTGGATCCATTGGGGAGCAGTACTTC
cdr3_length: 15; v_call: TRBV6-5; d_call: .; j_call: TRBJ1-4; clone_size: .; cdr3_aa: CASSYLRGTGEKLFF; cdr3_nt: TGTGCCAGCAGTTACTTGAGGGGTACGGGGGAAAAACTGTTTTTT
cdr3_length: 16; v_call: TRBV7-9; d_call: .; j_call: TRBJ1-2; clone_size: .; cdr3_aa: CASSLGGSGPSYGYTF; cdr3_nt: TGTGCCAGCAGCTTAGGGGGCAGCGGTCCCTCCTATGGCTACACCTTC
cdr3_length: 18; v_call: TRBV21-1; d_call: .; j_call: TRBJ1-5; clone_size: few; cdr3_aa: CASSKAPGQGIEVQPQHF; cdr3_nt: TGTGCCAGCAGCAAAGCCCCGGGACAGGGGATAGAGGTTCAGCCCCAGCATTTT
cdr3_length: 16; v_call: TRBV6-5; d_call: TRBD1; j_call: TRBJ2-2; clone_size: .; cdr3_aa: CASSYEGTGRTGELFF; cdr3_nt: TGTGCCAGCAGTTATGAAGGGACAGGGAGGACCGGGGAGCTGTTTTTT
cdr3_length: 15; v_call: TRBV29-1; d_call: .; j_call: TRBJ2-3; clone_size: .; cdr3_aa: CSVEDGGAVGDTQYF; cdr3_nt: TGCAGCGTTGAAGATGGGGGGGCGGTGGGAGATACGCAGTATTTT
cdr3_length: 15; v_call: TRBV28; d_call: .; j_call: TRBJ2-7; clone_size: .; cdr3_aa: CASSLTGTGGYEQYF; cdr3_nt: TGTGCCAGCAGTCTTACAGGGACCGGGGGCTACGAGCAGTACTTC
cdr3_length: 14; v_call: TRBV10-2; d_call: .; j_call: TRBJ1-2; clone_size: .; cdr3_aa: CASSESRGDYGYTF; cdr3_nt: TGCGCCAGCAGTGAGTCGAGGGGGGACTATGGCTACACCTTC
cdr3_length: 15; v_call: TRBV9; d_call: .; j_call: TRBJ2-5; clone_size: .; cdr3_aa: CASNYGSGGQETQYF; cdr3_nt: TGTGCCAGCAACTATGGGAGTGGGGGACAAGAGACCCAGTACTTC
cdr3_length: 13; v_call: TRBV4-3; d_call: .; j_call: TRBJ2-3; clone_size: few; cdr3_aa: CASSQDSTDTQYF; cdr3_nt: TGCGCCAGCAGCCAAGACTCCACAGATACGCAGTATTTT
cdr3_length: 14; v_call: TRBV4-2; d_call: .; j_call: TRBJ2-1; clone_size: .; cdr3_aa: CASSQASGLNEQFF; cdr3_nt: TGTGCCAGCAGCCAAGCGAGCGGGCTCAATGAGCAGTTCTTC
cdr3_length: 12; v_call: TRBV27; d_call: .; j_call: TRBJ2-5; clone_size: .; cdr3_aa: CASSGLEETQYF; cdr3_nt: TGTGCCAGCAGCGGACTTGAAGAGACCCAGTACTTC
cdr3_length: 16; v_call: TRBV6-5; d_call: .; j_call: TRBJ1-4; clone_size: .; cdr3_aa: CASSYSSGERFEKLFF; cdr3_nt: TGTGCCAGCAGTTACTCGAGCGGGGAGCGGTTTGAAAAACTGTTTTTT
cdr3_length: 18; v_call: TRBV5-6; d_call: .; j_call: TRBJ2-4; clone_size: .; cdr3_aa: CASSLGGLHEPAKNIQYF; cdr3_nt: TGTGCCAGCAGCTTGGGGGGACTCCATGAACCGGCTAAAAACATTCAGTACTTC
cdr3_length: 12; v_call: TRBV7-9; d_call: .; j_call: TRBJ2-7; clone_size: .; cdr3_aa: CASSAQSYEQYF; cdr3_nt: TGTGCCAGCAGCGCACAGTCTTACGAGCAGTACTTC
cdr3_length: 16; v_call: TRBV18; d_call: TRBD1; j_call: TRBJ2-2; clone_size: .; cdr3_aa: CASSPPAGGVSGELFF; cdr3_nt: TGTGCCAGCTCACCACCGGCAGGGGGCGTATCCGGGGAGCTGTTTTTT
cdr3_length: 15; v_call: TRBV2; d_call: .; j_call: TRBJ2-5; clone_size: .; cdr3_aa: CASSETWTSQETQYF; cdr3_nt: TGTGCCAGCAGTGAAACCTGGACTTCCCAAGAGACCCAGTACTTC
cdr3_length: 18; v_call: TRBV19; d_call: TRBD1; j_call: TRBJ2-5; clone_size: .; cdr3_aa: CASSIDREGVRDQETQYF; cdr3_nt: TGTGCCAGTAGCATAGACAGGGAAGGCGTAAGGGACCAAGAGACCCAGTACTTC